This T cell receptor beta chain was sequenced in a study of T cell clones after liver transplantation. Remarks on this clone: Its antigen is unidentified.

Findings of the study overall: The donor-reactive repertoire was only partly measurable in a couple of subjects, lacking donor cells.

Produced via immunoSEQ multiplex PCR; TCRdb's table is partial and in-frame only. The sample carries roughly 100,000 clones, about 86% recorded once. V lost 0 bases to trimming and J lost 6 bases, with 17 bases between them. The CDR3 is made up of 16 amino acids. Looked up from germline, CDR1 is MNHNY and CDR2 is SVGAGI (reference sequence). The sequenced sample was CD4+ T cells from blood, obtained approximately 50 months after liver transplant. The receptor was derived from a human patient who received a liver transplant. Certain T cells may be donor cells from the graft. V is TRBV6-6 and J is TRBJ1-1; no firm D call. The CDR3 DNA is TGTGCCAGCAGTTACTCGCTCACGACGGGGAGCCCTGAAGCTTTCTTT. It specifies CASSYSLTTGSPEAFF.